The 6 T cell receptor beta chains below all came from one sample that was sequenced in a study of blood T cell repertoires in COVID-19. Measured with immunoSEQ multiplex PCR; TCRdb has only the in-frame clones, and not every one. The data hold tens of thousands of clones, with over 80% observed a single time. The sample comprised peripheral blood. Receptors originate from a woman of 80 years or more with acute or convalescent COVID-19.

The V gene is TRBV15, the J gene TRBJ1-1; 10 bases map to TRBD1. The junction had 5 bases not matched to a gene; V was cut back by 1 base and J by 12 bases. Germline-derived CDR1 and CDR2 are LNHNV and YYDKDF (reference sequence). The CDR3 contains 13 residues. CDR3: CATSRGDRGSTFF. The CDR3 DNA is TGTGCCACCAGCAGAGGGGACAGGGGTTCGACTTTCTTT.

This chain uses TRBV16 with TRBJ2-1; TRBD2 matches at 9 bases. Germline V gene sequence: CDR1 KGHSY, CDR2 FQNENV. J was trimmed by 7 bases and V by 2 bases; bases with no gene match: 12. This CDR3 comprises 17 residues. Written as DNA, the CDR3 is TGTGCCAGCAGCCAAAACCAAATAGCGGGAGCTTTGAATGAGCAGTTCTTC. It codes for CASSQNQIAGALNEQFF.

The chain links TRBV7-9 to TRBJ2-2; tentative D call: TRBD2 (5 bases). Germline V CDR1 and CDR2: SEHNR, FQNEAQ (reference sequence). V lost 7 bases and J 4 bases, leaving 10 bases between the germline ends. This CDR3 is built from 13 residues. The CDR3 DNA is TGTGCCAGCACCCCCGGAGGCACCGGGGAGCTGTTTTTT. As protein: CASTPGGTGELFF.

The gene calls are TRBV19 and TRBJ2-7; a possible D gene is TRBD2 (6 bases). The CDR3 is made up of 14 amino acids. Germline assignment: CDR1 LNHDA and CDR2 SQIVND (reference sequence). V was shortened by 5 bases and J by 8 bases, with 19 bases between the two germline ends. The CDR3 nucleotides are TGTGCCAGTAGTGCGGGACTGGTTCGGTTCAAGCAGTACTTC. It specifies CASSAGLVRFKQYF.

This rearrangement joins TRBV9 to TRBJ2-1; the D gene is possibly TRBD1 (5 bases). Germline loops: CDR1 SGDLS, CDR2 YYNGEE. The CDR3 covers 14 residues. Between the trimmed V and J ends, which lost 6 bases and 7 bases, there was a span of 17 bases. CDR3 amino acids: CASTQTASGNEQFF. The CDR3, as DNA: TGTGCCAGCACCCAGACAGCCTCAGGGAATGAGCAGTTCTTC.

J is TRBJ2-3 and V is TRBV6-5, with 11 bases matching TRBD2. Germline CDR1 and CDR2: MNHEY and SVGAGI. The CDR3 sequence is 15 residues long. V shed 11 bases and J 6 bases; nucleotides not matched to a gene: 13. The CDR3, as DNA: TGTGCCGCGCGCAATGTAGCGGGAGGGCCGGATACGCAGTATTTT. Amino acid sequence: CAARNVAGGPDTQYF.